A single sample is the source of the 13 T cell receptor beta chains below, sequenced in a study of cytomegalovirus exposure and HLA in healthy donors. Primers for the PCR totalled 60 Vbeta and 13 Jbeta. The data were produced by immunoSEQ multiplex PCR, yet TCRdb's version contains in-frame clones alone and is incomplete. The sample consists of about 130,000 clones, around four fifths of them appearing once. Sequencing was done on a sample of PBMCs. These TCRs come from a man aged 25 to 45 in good health and CMV-seropositive.

The chain has TRBV11-3 and TRBJ2-1; 13 positions agree with TRBD2. Trimming took 5 bases from V and 6 from J; bases not matched to a gene: 4. The CDR3 extends over 15 amino acids. The V gene's germline CDR1 is SGHNT and CDR2 YENEEA. The CDR3 bases are TGTGCCAGCAGCCCGCGGACTAGCGGGAGCAATGAGCAGTTCTTC. Protein sequence: CASSPRTSGSNEQFF.

This chain links TRBV15 with TRBJ2-1, with a tentative D call TRBD2 (6 bases). Per germline, CDR1 LNHNV and CDR2 YYDKDF (reference sequence). There are 16 residues in the CDR3. V dropped 2 bases and J dropped 3 bases, with 14 bases sitting between them. As DNA, the CDR3 is TGTGCCACCAGCAGATTGTCTAGCGTAGACTACAATGAGCAGTTCTTC. Translated: CATSRLSSVDYNEQFF.

The chain is built from TRBV28 and TRBJ2-7; TRBD2 aligns across 9 bases. V was clipped by 2 bases and J by 3 bases; unmatched bases: 5. The CDR3 covers 15 residues. Germline V gene lookup returns CDR1 MDHEN and CDR2 SYDVKM. The chain's CDR3 is CASSLQAGGFYEQYF. The CDR3 bases are TGTGCCAGCAGTTTACAAGCGGGAGGCTTCTACGAGCAGTACTTC.

The rearrangement links TRBV27 to TRBJ2-1; 7 bases map to TRBD2. Germline-derived CDR1 and CDR2 are MNHEY and SMNVEV (reference sequence). The CDR3 consists of 14 residues. J gave up 8 bases and V 8 bases, and 12 bases lay outside the gene matches. In nucleotides, the CDR3 is TGTGCCAGCTCGGGGGGAGGGACCCGCGATGAGCAGTTCTTC. Protein sequence: CASSGGGTRDEQFF.

J is TRBJ2-5 and V is TRBV6-5; no definite D call. V was trimmed by 2 bases and J by 1 base, leaving 8 bases between them. CDR1 and CDR2 (germline): MNHEY, SVGAGI. The CDR3 is 14 amino acids. The CDR3 region has the DNA TGTGCCAGCAGTTACCCAGGATTCCAAGAGACCCAGTACTTC. Translating it yields CASSYPGFQETQYF.

The chain is built from TRBV2 and TRBJ2-6; possible D gene TRBD1, 6 bases. CDR3 length: 16 amino acids. Per the germline V gene, CDR1 is SNHLY and CDR2 is FYNNEI. Trimming removed 5 bases at V and 0 bases at J, with 11 bases between. CDR3 sequence (DNA): TGTGCCAGCAGTATTACAGGGACCTCTGGGGCCAACGTCCTGACTTTC. This gives the protein CASSITGTSGANVLTF. The full variable domain, rest sourced from reference TRBV2 and TRBJ2-6, is EPEVTQTPSHQVTQMGQEVILRCVPISNHLYFYWYRQILGQKVEFLVSFYNNEISEKSEIFDDQFSVERPDGSNFTLKIRSTKLEDSAMYFCASSITGTSGANVLTFGAGSRLTVL.

This clone was recorded only once. This CDR3 is CASRASVANEKLFF. In DNA form, the CDR3 reads TGTGCCAGCCGAGCATCGGTCGCTAATGAAAAACTGTTTTTT. The V call is TRBV6-5, the J call TRBJ1-4; D ambiguous. Deletions cut 8 bases from V and 3 bases from J, with 13 bases between. Germline V gene lookup returns CDR1 MNHEY and CDR2 SVGAGI. CDR3 length: 14 amino acids.

This clone was detected only a few times. This chain joins TRBV11-3 and TRBJ2-3, with 7 bases identical to TRBD1. CDR3 length: 14 residues. In germline, CDR1 is SGHNT, CDR2 YENEEA. The J segment lost 4 bases and the V segment lost 4 bases, leaving 5 bases of the junction unmatched. Written as DNA, the CDR3 is TGTGCCAGCAGCTCGCAGACAGGGTCAGATACGCAGTATTTT. Translated: CASSSQTGSDTQYF. Full variable domain (missing parts from reference TRBV11-3 and TRBJ2-3): EAGVVQSPRYKIIEKKQPVAFWCNPISGHNTLYWYLQNLGQGPELLIRYENEEAVDDSQLPKDRFSAERLKGVDSTLKIQPAELGDSAVYLCASSSQTGSDTQYFGPGTRLTVL.

The chain uses TRBV9 and TRBJ1-2; D is unresolved. V was pared by 2 bases and J by 6 bases, with 11 bases between. From germline, CDR1 is SGDLS and CDR2 YYNGEE. The CDR3 spans 13 residues. The CDR3 protein is CASSVAGSDGYTF. The CDR3 region has the DNA TGTGCCAGCAGCGTGGCTGGTTCCGATGGCTACACCTTC.

V usage is TRBV27 and J usage is TRBJ2-1; 10 positions agree with TRBD2. Per germline, CDR1 MNHEY and CDR2 SMNVEV (reference sequence). Trimming took 1 base from V and 3 from J; bases not matched to a gene: 15. The CDR3 covers 20 residues. Here the CDR3 DNA reads TGTGCCAGCAGTTTATGGAGGGGTAGCGGGAGGACCCGAATCTACAATGAGCAGTTCTTC. This gives the protein CASSLWRGSGRTRIYNEQFF.

This clone has a count of ten or more. The chain carries TRBV28 and TRBJ1-4; weak D call: TRBD1 (5 bases). This CDR3 is built from 14 residues. CDR1 is MDHEN, CDR2 SYDVKM, per germline. The V end was cut by 7 bases, the J end by 5 bases, with 14 bases between. As DNA, the CDR3 is TGTGCCAGCATCCCAGGAGACAGCAATGAAAAACTGTTTTTT. Its protein product is CASIPGDSNEKLFF.

This clone was observed a handful of times. The genes are TRBV5-1 and TRBJ2-5; TRBD1 matches at 9 bases. There are 16 residues in the CDR3. Per germline, CDR1 SGHRS and CDR2 YFSETQ. Losses at the gene ends were 4 bases for V and 9 bases for J; bases not matched to a gene: 16. In DNA, the CDR3 is TGCGCCAGCAGCCCTACGGACAGGGGCCCCACCGGGGCCCAGTACTTC. Protein sequence: CASSPTDRGPTGAQYF.

The chain has TRBV4-3 and TRBJ2-7; TRBD1 matches 7 bases. Germline CDR1 and CDR2: LGHNA and YSLEER. V trimming: 4 bases; J trimming: 3 bases; junction bases outside the gene matches: 6. The CDR3 contains 14 residues. The CDR3, as DNA: TGCGCCAGCAGCCTCGGGACAGCCAACTACGAGCAGTACTTC. This sequence encodes CASSLGTANYEQYF.